This passage covers 20 T cell receptor beta chains from one sample sequenced in a study of CD8+ T cells in alopecia areata. RNA was isolated and reverse transcribed to cDNA, the sequencing template. The data were produced by immunoSEQ multiplex PCR, yet TCRdb's version contains in-frame clones alone and is incomplete. This table holds about 140,000 clones, about 85% found once. Treatment: oral pan-JAK inhibitor, 5-10 mg twice daily. The sequenced sample was CD8+ T cells sorted from blood, obtained at week 4, from a patient treated with tofacitinib. The receptors shown here come from a human donor with alopecia areata.

The J gene is TRBJ2-1, the V gene TRBV4-1, with D possibly being TRBD1 (6 bases). Trimming removed 4 bases at V and 1 base at J, with 8 bases between. Per the germline V gene, CDR1 is MGHRA and CDR2 is YSYEKL. CDR3 length equals 14 residues. This CDR3 reads CASSPDSSYNEQFF. In DNA, the CDR3 is TGCGCCAGCAGCCCGGACAGTTCCTACAATGAGCAGTTCTTC.

In its sample, this clone was seen once. The chain is built from TRBV18 and TRBJ2-7; TRBD2 might be the D (5 bases). The CDR3 totals 15 residues. Trimming left V 2 bases short and J 3 bases short, with 14 bases between. CDR1 and CDR2 from the germline V gene are KGHSH and LQKENI. The CDR3 here is CASSPYEGQSYEQYF. CDR3 DNA sequence: TGTGCCAGCTCACCATATGAGGGTCAGAGCTACGAGCAGTACTTC.

This chain connects TRBV15 to TRBJ2-5, with D possibly matching TRBD2 (6 bases). There are 15 residues in the CDR3. Trimming took 0 bases from V and 5 from J, leaving 13 bases between them. CDR1 is LNHNV and CDR2 is YYDKDF in the germline V gene (reference sequence). CDR3 nucleotides: TGTGCCACCAGCAGAGAACTAGCACTAAGTGAGACCCAGTACTTC. It specifies CATSRELALSETQYF.

A remark on this clone: In the same sample, other DNA sequences code for this CDR3. The CDR3 region is CASSAGGTEAFF. In DNA, the CDR3 is TGTGCCAGCAGCGCAGGGGGCACTGAAGCTTTCTTT. The chain is built from TRBV9 and TRBJ1-1, with TRBD1 matching 7 bases. Trimming at V came to 3 bases and at J to 4 bases, leaving 0 bases not matched to a gene. The CDR3 length is 12 residues. Germline lookup yields CDR1 SGDLS and CDR2 YYNGEE.

The chain employs TRBV6-5 and TRBJ1-1; perhaps TRBD1 as D (5 bases). With 8 bases removed from V and 4 bases from J, the gap between germline ends came to 11 bases. The CDR3 is 12 amino acids. Germline lookup yields CDR1 MNHEY and CDR2 SVGAGI. The CDR3 bases are TGTGCCAGCTTTGCGGGGGGCACTGAAGCTTTCTTT. This encodes CASFAGGTEAFF.

The chain's CDR3 is CASSEGGQLGEKLFF. Written as DNA, the CDR3 is TGTGCCAGCAGTGAAGGCGGGCAGCTTGGGGAAAAACTGTTTTTT. The rearrangement joins TRBV2 to TRBJ1-4, with unresolved D. The length of the CDR3 is 15 residues. From germline, CDR1 is SNHLY and CDR2 FYNNEI. Trimming took off 1 base at V and 8 bases at J, with 14 bases between the two ends.

Concerning this clone itself: The sample carries other DNA sequences with the same CDR3. V usage is TRBV27 and J usage is TRBJ2-1; TRBD2 aligns across 11 bases. Germline lookup yields CDR1 MNHEY and CDR2 SMNVEV (reference sequence). Trimming at V came to 7 bases and at J to 4 bases, leaving 6 bases not matched to a gene. The CDR3 extends over 15 amino acids. CDR3 in amino acids: CASTPGTSGYNEQFF. The CDR3 region has the DNA TGTGCCAGCACCCCCGGGACTAGCGGATACAATGAGCAGTTCTTC.

This clone occurred a few times. The V gene is TRBV21-1, the J gene TRBJ2-7; the table's D call, TRBD1, was not checked against the DNA. TRBV21-1 is noted as a pseudogene. This CDR3 comprises 17 residues. The CDR3 sequence: CASSKRNRDSRPYEQYF. CDR3 coding DNA: TGTGCCAGCAGTAAACGAAACCGGGACAGCCGACCCTACGAGCAGTACTTC.

The chain links TRBV29-1 to TRBJ2-7; TRBD1 matches at 7 bases. CDR3 size: 13 residues. Germline CDR1 and CDR2: SQVTM and ANQGSEA. The V and J ends lost 7 bases and 3 bases, in that order; junction bases with no gene match: 9. The CDR3 nucleotides are TGCAGCGCGGTAGACAGGGCGTTCTACGAGCAGTACTTC. This encodes CSAVDRAFYEQYF.

The chain couples TRBV14 to TRBJ2-1; D may be TRBD1 or TRBD2 (5 bases each). The CDR3 length is 17 residues. The germline gives CDR1 SGHDN, CDR2 FVKESK. Trimming cost V 0 bases and J 0 bases, with 12 bases left between them. CDR3 protein: CASSQDEGLSSYNEQFF. CDR3 sequence (DNA): TGTGCCAGCAGCCAAGATGAGGGGTTAAGCTCCTACAATGAGCAGTTCTTC.

The chain recombines TRBV19 with TRBJ1-2, with a tentative D call TRBD1 (5 bases). Trimming took off 2 bases at V and 5 bases at J, with 9 bases between the two ends. Germline lookup yields CDR1 LNHDA and CDR2 SQIVND (reference sequence). This CDR3 comprises 13 residues. CDR3 in amino acids: CASSIKGTYGYTF. The CDR3 coding sequence is TGTGCCAGTAGTATAAAAGGGACTTATGGCTACACCTTC.

This clone has just one count. The chain couples TRBV14 to TRBJ1-2; the D gene is possibly TRBD1 (5 bases). Germline-derived CDR1 and CDR2 are SGHDN and FVKESK. V lost 5 bases and J lost 4, with 11 bases in between. The CDR3 consists of 13 residues. The CDR3 region has the DNA TGTGCCAGCAGCAGGGACGGAACCTATGGCTACACCTTC. This gives the protein CASSRDGTYGYTF.

This clone has more than one count but fewer than ten. V gene TRBV29-1 combines with J gene TRBJ2-6, with TRBD1 matching over 9 bases. This CDR3 is built from 15 residues. From germline, CDR1 is SQVTM and CDR2 ANQGSEA. With V trimmed by 6 bases and J by 4 bases, 7 bases remained unmatched. The CDR3 spells CSVLQGAEGANVLTF. The CDR3 DNA reads TGCAGCGTCTTACAGGGGGCGGAAGGGGCCAACGTCCTGACTTTC.

The chain combines TRBV29-1 with TRBJ1-1, with a possible D match to TRBD1 (6 bases). The CDR3 runs to 13 residues. The germline V gene has CDR1 SQVTM and CDR2 ANQGSEA. The V gene lost 5 bases and the J gene lost 4 bases, with 14 bases spanning the gap. The CDR3 spells CSVHEGGITEAFF. CDR3 nucleotide sequence: TGCAGCGTTCATGAGGGGGGGATCACTGAAGCTTTCTTT.

In DNA form, the CDR3 reads TGCAGCGCCCGGGACCCTAGCAAAGAGACCCAGTACTTC. Amino acids: CSARDPSKETQYF. The rearrangement links TRBV29-1 to TRBJ2-5; D tentatively fits TRBD1 or TRBD2 (5 bases each). Trimming took 7 bases from V and 3 from J, leaving 15 bases between them. Germline V gene sequence: CDR1 SQVTM, CDR2 ANQGSEA. The CDR3 contains 13 residues.

The chain links TRBV29-1 to TRBJ2-7; 7 nucleotides agree with TRBD2. This CDR3 is built from 13 residues. Germline V gene lookup returns CDR1 SQVTM and CDR2 ANQGSEA. CDR3 protein: CSASGTISYEQYF. In nucleotides, the CDR3 is TGCAGTGCTTCCGGGACTATATCCTACGAGCAGTACTTC.

V and J are TRBV6-5 and TRBJ2-7; 7 bases map to TRBD1. Germline V CDR1 and CDR2: MNHEY, SVGAGI. CDR3 size: 12 residues. V shed 4 bases and J 5 bases; nucleotides not matched to a gene: 2. DNA for the CDR3: TGTGCCAGCAGTTCCCAGGGGGACGAGCAGTACTTC. Residues: CASSSQGDEQYF.

In its sample, this clone was seen once. The V call is TRBV27, the J call TRBJ1-1; D unresolved. In germline, CDR1 is MNHEY, CDR2 SMNVEV (reference sequence). V was cut by 10 bases and J by 6 bases, with 18 bases left in between. This CDR3 contains 13 residues. The CDR3 protein is CAISPTPWAEAFF. The CDR3 bases are TGTGCCATCTCGCCGACCCCCTGGGCTGAAGCTTTCTTT.

A word on this clone: The sample has other DNA sequences that encode this CDR3 too. The rearrangement uses TRBV27 and TRBJ2-7, with D tentatively TRBD2 (5 bases). The V end was cut by 5 bases, the J end by 1 base, with 15 bases between. CDR1 and CDR2 from the germline V gene are MNHEY and SMNVEV (reference sequence). The CDR3 consists of 15 residues. The CDR3 spells CASSLTSVLSYEQYF. Written as DNA, the CDR3 is TGTGCCAGCAGTCTAACTAGTGTTTTGTCCTACGAGCAGTACTTC.

This clone was picked up one time. V usage is TRBV4-1 and J usage is TRBJ2-5; D gene ambiguous. This CDR3 contains 11 residues. V gave up 7 bases and J gave up 4 bases, with 7 bases separating them. CDR1 is MGHRA and CDR2 is YSYEKL in the germline V gene. The CDR3 loop reads CASTQGETQYF. CDR3 DNA: TGCGCCAGCACTCAAGGAGAGACCCAGTACTTC.